The 8 T cell receptor beta chains below were found in one sample sequenced in a study of identical twins. Using its own MiXCR run on the 5' RACE reads, TCRdb lists one record per CDR3 protein. The sample contains 470,000 or so distinct CDR3 sequences, roughly a quarter of which appear only once. The sample was also linked to a second study, of T cells expressing NK-cell markers.

The sample consisted of CD4+ T cells sorted from blood. These TCRs come from a woman younger than 35 in good health.

Only a few counts were recorded for this clonotype. The chain couples TRBV7-9 to TRBJ1-2; no firm D call. The germline CDR1 and CDR2 sequences are SEHNR and FQNEAQ (reference sequence). V was shortened by 5 bases and J by 2 bases, with 9 bases between the two germline ends. This CDR3 has 13 residues. For the CDR3, the DNA is TGTGCCAGCAGCAGAAACCGGAACTATGGCTACACCTTC. It specifies CASSRNRNYGYTF.

Only a few counts were recorded for this clonotype. V and J are TRBV28 and TRBJ2-1; 9 bases align to TRBD2. The V and J ends lost 6 bases and 15 bases, in that order; junction bases with no gene match: 6. The CDR3 sequence is 11 residues long. The V gene's germline CDR1 is MDHEN and CDR2 SYDVKM. In DNA, the CDR3 is TGTGCCAGCAGCACGACTAGCGGTACGTTCTTC. It yields the protein CASSTTSGTFF.

This clonotype was recorded a few times. This rearrangement joins TRBV3-1 to TRBJ1-2, with 9 nucleotides matching TRBD1. CDR3 size: 14 residues. V lost 2 bases to trimming and J lost 8 bases; unmatched junction nucleotides: 6. Germline V lookup: CDR1 LGHDT, CDR2 YNNKEL (reference sequence). The CDR3 DNA reads as TGTGCCAGCAGCCAACCCGGGACAGGGTACGGCTACACCTTC. It encodes CASSQPGTGYGYTF.

The rearrangement links TRBV6-1 to TRBJ1-1; perhaps TRBD1 as D (5 bases). Germline V gene sequence: CDR1 MNHNS, CDR2 SASEGT. Deletions cut 6 bases from V and 4 bases from J, with 18 bases between. The CDR3 totals 15 residues. CDR3 nucleotide sequence: TGTGCCAGCAGGACCCTGACCCAGGGAGGCACTGAAGCTTTCTTT. This encodes CASRTLTQGGTEAFF.

This clonotype was counted at least ten times. The rearrangement uses TRBV4-2 and TRBJ1-1; no clear D. The germline V gene encodes CDR1 LGHNA and CDR2 YNFKEQ. This CDR3 has 13 amino acids. Trimming left V 0 bases short and J 2 bases short, with 4 bases between. CDR3 sequence: CASSQDSNTEAFF. CDR3 coding DNA: TGTGCCAGCAGCCAAGACAGCAACACTGAAGCTTTCTTT.

Only a few counts were recorded for this clonotype. This chain joins TRBV5-1 and TRBJ1-1; 9 bases are shared with TRBD1. Looked up from germline, CDR1 is SGHRS and CDR2 is YFSETQ. V lost 4 bases, J lost 4 bases, and 5 bases stayed unmatched. The CDR3 runs to 14 residues. The CDR3 here is CASSREDRGTEAFF. Here the CDR3 DNA reads TGCGCCAGCAGCCGCGAGGACAGGGGCACTGAAGCTTTCTTT.

The V and J genes are TRBV5-1 and TRBJ2-7; a weak D match, TRBD1 (5 bases). This CDR3 contains 13 residues. The germline CDR1 and CDR2 sequences are SGHRS and YFSETQ. Trimming cost V 0 bases and J 3 bases, with 7 bases left between them. CDR3 amino acids: CASSLADNYEQYF. The CDR3 DNA is TGCGCCAGCAGCTTGGCGGACAACTACGAGCAGTACTTC. The whole variable domain, remainder taken from reference TRBV5-1 and TRBJ2-7, is KAGVTQTPRYLIKTRGQQVTLSCSPISGHRSVSWYQQTPGQGLQFLFEYFSETQRNKGNFPGRFSGRQFSNSRSEMNVSTLELGDSALYLCASSLADNYEQYFGPGTRLTVT.

The chain links TRBV6-2 or TRBV6-3 to TRBJ1-5; perhaps TRBD1 as D (5 bases). Germline-derived CDR1 and CDR2 are MNHEY and SVGEGT. The length of the CDR3 is 13 residues. V lost 6 bases to trimming and J lost 4 bases, with 10 bases between them. The CDR3, as DNA: TGTGCCAGCAGGGAAAGGGGAAATCAGCCCCAGCATTTT. This gives the protein CASRERGNQPQHF.